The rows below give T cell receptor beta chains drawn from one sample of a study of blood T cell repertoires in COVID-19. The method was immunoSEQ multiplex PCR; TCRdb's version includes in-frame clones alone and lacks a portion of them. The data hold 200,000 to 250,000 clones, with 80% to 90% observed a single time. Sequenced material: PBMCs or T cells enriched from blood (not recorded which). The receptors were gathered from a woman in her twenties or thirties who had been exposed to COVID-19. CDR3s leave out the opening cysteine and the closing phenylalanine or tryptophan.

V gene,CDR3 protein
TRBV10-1,ASSESGQGDEKLF
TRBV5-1,ASSQVPNLSGANVLT
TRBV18,ASSPGTGEGQPQH
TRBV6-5,ASSYGTGGYEQY
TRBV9,ASSYRNSRSYNEQF
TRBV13,ASSSPGIGTEAF
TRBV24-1,ATSDLRDRTTGELF
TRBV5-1,ASSSGVLINYGYT
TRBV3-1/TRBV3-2,ASSRGLAGGLLYQETQY
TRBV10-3,AISVGTGKAEAF
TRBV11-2,ASSLMRGTDTQY
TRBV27,ASSFSAGGSYNEQF
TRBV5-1,ASSHNQGSGNTIY
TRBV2,ASSAGANQPQH
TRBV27,ASSLSVEARYEQY
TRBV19,ASSLMGQRSDEQY
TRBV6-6,ASSPGLGQGSYEQY
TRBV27,ASSLTPDRGWSPLH
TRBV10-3,AISGTGLPYEQY
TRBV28,ASSPARGGRRMNTEAF
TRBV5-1,ASSLQGAQTEAF
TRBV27,ASKRQGRGETGNTIY
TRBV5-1,ASSVGQGAIYGYT
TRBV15,ATSGPGQGNQPQH
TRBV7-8,ASSLGTGGSYEQY
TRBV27,ASSITGTAHNYGYT
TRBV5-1,ASTLTGTTNYGYT
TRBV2,ASSGTGFLNTEAF
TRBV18,ASSPRTGSYGYT